This T cell receptor beta chain was sequenced in a study of OX40 agonist ivuxolimab in advanced cancers. Trimming removed 1 base from V and 0 bases from J, with 5 bases in between. The germline V gene has CDR1 SGHKS and CDR2 YYEKEE (reference sequence). CDR3 length: 15 residues. Worth noting for this clone: Its antigen is as yet unknown.

Findings of the study overall: Relative to CD4+ cells, CD8+ T cells on average had more expanded clones.

Assay used: immunoSEQ multiplex PCR; TCRdb lists only in-frame clones, some missing. The table includes around 94,000 clones, about 90% detected once. V usage is TRBV5-5 and J usage is TRBJ2-6; D unclear. The source was CD4+ or CD8+ T cells sorted from blood, collected in a trial of the OX40 agonist ivuxolimab. The TCR originated in an adult with an advanced solid tumor such as melanoma, head and neck, liver or kidney cancer. CDR3 sequence reads: CASSLSASGANVLTF. For the CDR3, the DNA is TGTGCCAGCAGCTTGTCGGCCTCTGGGGCCAACGTCCTGACTTTC. Complete variable domain (other parts from reference TRBV5-5 and TRBJ2-6): DAGVTQSPTHLIKTRGQQVTLRCSPISGHKSVSWYQQVLGQGPQFIFQYYEKEERGRGNFPDRFSARQFPNYSSELNVNALLLGDSALYLCASSLSASGANVLTFGAGSRLTVL.